One TCR beta chain is described in this entry. Germline V gene data show CDR1 as MGHRA and CDR2 as YSYEKL. This CDR3 spans 15 amino acids. The V gene lost 0 bases and the J gene lost 4 bases, with 12 bases spanning the gap. The sample is drawn from a study of T-cell reconstitution after alpha-beta-depleted transplantation in children. Using unique molecular identifiers, the investigators prepared the TCRbeta library. A single record per CDR3 protein comes from TCRdb applying MiXCR to the PCR reads. The sample has about 270,000 distinct CDR3 sequences, 9.5% to 10% seen once. This sequence was found in a human donor who donated a stem cell graft to a child with SCID. V gene TRBV4-1 combines with J gene TRBJ1-2; D uncertain. This specimen consisted of PBMCs from the stem cell graft donor, obtained from the stem cell graft. CDR3 sequence reads: CASSQDVQNLYGYTF. In nucleotides, the CDR3 is TGCGCCAGCAGCCAAGATGTGCAGAATCTCTATGGCTACACCTTC.